This TCR beta chain stems from a study of human T cells and chemical hapten exposure. Regarding time point: patch test 1, 2 weeks after DPC sensitization. Treatment given: therapeutic diphenylcyclopropenone sensitization with weekly scalp DPC. TCRdb recomputed calls from the RACE reads with MiXCR, one row per CDR3 protein. The sample records around 120,000 distinct CDR3 sequences, roughly 15% being singletons. This sequence originates from a man aged 18 to 29 with alopecia areata. Some clones in this sample may be carry-over from other donors' samples. Source: whole blood, taken in connection with sensitization to the hapten diphenylcyclopropenone (DPC).

CDR3 DNA: TGTGCCAGCAGCTTCGACAAGGACTATGGCTACACCTTC. This codes for CASSFDKDYGYTF. This chain uses TRBV9 with TRBJ1-2; D remains unclear. Germline CDR1 and CDR2: SGDLS and YYNGEE. V shed 4 bases and J shed 3 bases, with 10 bases lying between them. CDR3 size: 13 residues.